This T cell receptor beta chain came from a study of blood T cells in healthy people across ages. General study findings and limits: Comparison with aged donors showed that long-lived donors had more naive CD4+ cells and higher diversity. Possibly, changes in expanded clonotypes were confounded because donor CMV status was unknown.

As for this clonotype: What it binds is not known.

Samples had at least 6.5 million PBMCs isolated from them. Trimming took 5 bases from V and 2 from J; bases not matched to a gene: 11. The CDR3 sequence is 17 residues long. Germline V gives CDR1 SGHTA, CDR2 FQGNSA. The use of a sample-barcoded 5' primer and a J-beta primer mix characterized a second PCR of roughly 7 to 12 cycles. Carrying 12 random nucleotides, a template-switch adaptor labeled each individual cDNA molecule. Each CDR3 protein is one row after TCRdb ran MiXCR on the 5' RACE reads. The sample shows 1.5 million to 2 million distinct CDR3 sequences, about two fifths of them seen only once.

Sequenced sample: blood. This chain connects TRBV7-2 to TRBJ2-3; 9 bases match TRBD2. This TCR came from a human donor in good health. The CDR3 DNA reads TGTGCCAGCAGCCAAAGGGTGGCGGGGGGGCCCACAGATACGCAGTATTTT. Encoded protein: CASSQRVAGGPTDTQYF.